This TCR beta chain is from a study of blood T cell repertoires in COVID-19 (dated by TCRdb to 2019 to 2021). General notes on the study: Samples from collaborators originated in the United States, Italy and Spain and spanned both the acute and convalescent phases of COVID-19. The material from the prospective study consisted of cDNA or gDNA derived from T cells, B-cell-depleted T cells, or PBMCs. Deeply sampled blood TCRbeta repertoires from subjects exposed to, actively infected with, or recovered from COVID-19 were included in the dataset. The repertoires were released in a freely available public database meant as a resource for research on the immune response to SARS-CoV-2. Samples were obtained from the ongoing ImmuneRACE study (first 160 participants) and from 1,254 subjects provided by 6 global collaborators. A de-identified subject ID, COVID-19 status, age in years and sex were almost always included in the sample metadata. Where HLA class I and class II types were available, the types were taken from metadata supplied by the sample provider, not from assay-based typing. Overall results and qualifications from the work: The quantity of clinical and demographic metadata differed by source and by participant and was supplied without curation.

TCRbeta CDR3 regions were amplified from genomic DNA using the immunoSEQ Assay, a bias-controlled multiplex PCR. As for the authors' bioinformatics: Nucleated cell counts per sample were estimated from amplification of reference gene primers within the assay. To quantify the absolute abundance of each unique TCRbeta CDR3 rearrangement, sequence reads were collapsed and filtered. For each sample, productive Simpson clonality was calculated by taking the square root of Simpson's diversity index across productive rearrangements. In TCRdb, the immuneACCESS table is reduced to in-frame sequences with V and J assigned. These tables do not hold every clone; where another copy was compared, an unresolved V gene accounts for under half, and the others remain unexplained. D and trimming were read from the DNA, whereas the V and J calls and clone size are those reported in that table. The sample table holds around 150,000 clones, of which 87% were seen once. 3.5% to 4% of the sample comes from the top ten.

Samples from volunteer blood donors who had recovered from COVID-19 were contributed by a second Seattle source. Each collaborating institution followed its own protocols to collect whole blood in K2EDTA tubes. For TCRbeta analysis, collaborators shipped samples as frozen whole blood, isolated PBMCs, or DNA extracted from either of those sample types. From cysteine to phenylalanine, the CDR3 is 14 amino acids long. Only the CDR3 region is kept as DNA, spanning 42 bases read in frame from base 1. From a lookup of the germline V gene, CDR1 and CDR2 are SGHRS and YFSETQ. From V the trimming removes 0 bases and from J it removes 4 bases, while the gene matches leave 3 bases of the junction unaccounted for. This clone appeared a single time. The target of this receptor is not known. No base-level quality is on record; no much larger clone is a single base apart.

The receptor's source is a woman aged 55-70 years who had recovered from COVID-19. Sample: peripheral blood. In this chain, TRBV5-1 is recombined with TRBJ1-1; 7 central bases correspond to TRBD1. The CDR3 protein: CASSLASGGTEAFF. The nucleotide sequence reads TGCGCCAGCAGCTTGGCGTCAGGGGGCACTGAAGCTTTCTTT. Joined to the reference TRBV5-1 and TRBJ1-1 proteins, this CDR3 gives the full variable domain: KAGVTQTPRYLIKTRGQQVTLSCSPISGHRSVSWYQQTPGQGLQFLFEYFSETQRNKGNFPGRFSGRQFSNSRSEMNVSTLELGDSALYLCASSLASGGTEAFFGQGTRLTVV.